The source of this TCR beta chain is a study of post-analysis software for immune sequencing data (dated by TCRdb to 2013 to 2016). With regard to the full study: Disease courses on record covered relapsing-remitting, secondary progressive and progressive-relapsing multiple sclerosis, though some patients had no subtype annotation. A subset of samples was prepared in parallel using single-end sample barcoding, then pooled and co-amplified after Illumina adapter ligation. The patient repertoires were set against 10 or so previously published healthy control repertoires from donors whose ages ranged from roughly 6 to 25 years.

To demonstrate the VDJtools post-analysis software, TCR beta repertoires were profiled from the peripheral blood of roughly 12 young patients with multiple sclerosis. Multiple sclerosis patients were children and adolescents aged about 6 to 17 years. CDR1 and CDR2, per the germline V gene, are SQVTM and ANQGSEA. The CDR3 measures 11 amino acids from cysteine to phenylalanine. Just the 33-base CDR3 DNA is kept, in frame starting at base 1. V is shortened by 2 bases, J by 7 bases, and the region joining them spans 8 bases. This clonotype was observed once. Its antigen is currently not known. Within one base of it there is no much larger clone, and no base qualities were kept. One read offers little support. Library prep was done by PCR. Instrument on record: Illumina HiSeq 2500. Unique molecular identifiers were incorporated into TCR beta cDNA libraries to reduce PCR and sequencing biases. Per 1 to 10 million input T cells, some 500,000 cDNA molecules were obtained, such that each molecule approximated one T cell. Patient libraries were prepared and sequenced with the same protocol used for the earlier healthy control dataset. Samples belonging to the same batch were prepared together, multiplexed and sequenced on a shared HiSeq lane. The authors' pipeline ran thus. Raw barcoded reads were processed with MIGEC, and single-read molecular identifier groups were discarded before consensus assembly and CDR3 extraction. VDJtools was used for post-analysis of the clonotype tables, and diversity was normalized by down-sampling every dataset to the size of the smallest sample. Repertoire overlap clustering matched CDR3 amino acid but not nucleotide sequences to correct batch-related cross-sample contamination. TCRdb reprocessed the public reads (quality trimming at Q25 with fastp, clone calling with MiXCR) and kept in-frame beta chains. One record per CDR3 amino acid sequence lists the most common genes and DNA. The V and J calls and clone size come from TCRdb's table, not from the authors' own analysis. This sample is represented by around 190,000 distinct CDR3 sequences; approximately 28% of them were singletons. Around 3.2% of the sample goes to the ten largest clones.

Overall study outcomes, separate from this receptor: Strong co-clustering of samples prepared in the same batch was shown by direct clustering with F measure, prompting a batch-effect correction. Patients showed significantly higher frequencies than controls for a handful of TRBV segments, among them TRBV5-6, TRBV5-1 and TRBV20-1. Significantly lower normalized Chao1 diversity was found in multiple sclerosis patients than in controls, suggesting substantial peripheral T-cell clonal expansion. The control group was slightly older than the multiple sclerosis patient group.

The clonotype originates from a girl aged 2-17 years with multiple sclerosis. The chain was built from TRBV29-1 and TRBJ2-5; too little of a D gene remains to name it. Input material: blood. In nucleotide form, the sequence is TGCAGCGTTGAACGAGTCGGGACCCAGTACTTC. This encodes CSVERVGTQYF. With the rest looked up from the reference TRBV29-1 and TRBJ2-5 genes rather than sequenced, the full variable domain is SAVISQKPSRDICQRGTSLTIQCQVDSQVTMMFWYRQQPGQSLTLIATANQGSEATYESGFVIDKFPISRPNLTFSTLTVSNMSPEDSSIYLCSVERVGTQYFGPGTRLLVL.